The clone carrying this TCR beta chain was detected only a few times. What it binds is not known. These data originate in a study of cytomegalovirus exposure and HLA in healthy donors. Using immunoSEQ multiplex PCR, the repertoire was profiled, and TCRdb retains in-frame clones only, with some absent. The repertoire holds about 200,000 clones, roughly 84% seen once, with about 2% in the top ten. Study outcomes and limitations: Clusters of TCRs from the first cohort tended to co-occur in the 100 to 150 validation repertoires (as a later analysis found). The study put under 200 TCR beta chains on its list as cytomegalovirus-associated. In vitro data verified three CMV-associated chains as specific for CMV antigens.

Trimming took off 0 bases at V and 1 base at J, with 15 bases between the two ends. The germline V gene has CDR1 GTSNPN and CDR2 SVGIG (reference sequence). This CDR3 region has 16 residues. What was sequenced was PBMCs. The gene calls are TRBV30 and TRBJ1-1; D gene ambiguous. The TCR sequence derives from a woman aged 18-29 years in good health and CMV-seropositive. The CDR3: CAWSVGRAVSNTEAFF. The CDR3 region has the DNA TGTGCCTGGAGTGTAGGGAGGGCAGTGTCGAACACTGAAGCTTTCTTT.